This TCR beta chain was profiled in a study of shared clonotypes between healthy human individuals. Study findings and constraints: Depth of sequencing was expected to influence donor clonotype sharing. The rarefaction results pointed to incomplete sorted-subset sequencing despite large depth. The study sampled only blood, and tissue repertoires likely differ.

About this clone itself: The antigen is undetermined.

Sorted-subset replicate PCR reactions contained 150 to 200 ng DNA, corresponding to about 30,000 T cell genomes. Data came from immunoSEQ multiplex PCR; TCRdb stores just in-frame clones and leaves some out. The sample shows under 750,000 clones, roughly 72% of them seen only once. Germline lookup yields CDR1 LNHDA and CDR2 SQIVND (reference sequence). The trim removed 5 bases at V and 4 bases at J, leaving 7 bases unmatched. The CDR3 totals 14 residues. This sequence was found in a woman under 40 in good health. Specimen: memory CD4+ T cells sorted from blood. As for subset: CD45RA-negative fraction. The chain couples TRBV19 to TRBJ1-2; 7 bases align to TRBD1. The DNA of the CDR3 is TGTGCCAGTAGTGCCGCGGACAGGATCTATGGCTACACCTTC. This encodes CASSAADRIYGYTF. Using reference TRBV19 and TRBJ1-2 for the parts outside the CDR3, the full variable domain is DGGITQSPKYLFRKEGQNVTLSCEQNLNHDAMYWYRQDPGQGLRLIYYSQIVNDFQKGDIAEGYSVSREKKESFPLTVTSAQKNPTAFYLCASSAADRIYGYTFGSGTRLTVV.